This T cell receptor beta chain was sequenced for a study of blood T cell repertoires in COVID-19. Study overall: PBMCs, B-cell-depleted T cells, or T cells were the source of the cDNA or gDNA that made up the material.

In the original analysis: Amplification from reference gene primers served as the basis for estimated nucleated cell counts. Sequencing was performed with immunoSEQ multiplex PCR; in TCRdb, only in-frame clones are kept and a portion is missing. V and J calls and clone size follow that table, whereas D and trimming were derived from the DNA. The data hold fewer than 95,000 clones, with 89% observed a single time. Germline CDR1 SGHTA, CDR2 FQGNSA. CDR3 length: 15 residues. V lost 2 bases, J lost 0 bases, and 8 bases lay in between. The sequenced sample was peripheral blood. This receptor was obtained from a man aged 50 to 59 with acute or convalescent COVID-19. V usage is TRBV7-2 and J usage is TRBJ1-3; D unresolved. In DNA, the CDR3 is TGTGCCAGCAGCTTATCTAGCTACTCTGGAAACACCATATATTTT. Translation gives CASSLSSYSGNTIYF. Full variable domain (rest looked up from reference TRBV7-2 and TRBJ1-3): GAGVSQSPSNKVTEKGKDVELRCDPISGHTALYWYRQSLGQGLEFLIYFQGNSAPDKSGLPSDRFSAERTGGSVSTLTIQRTQQEDSAVYLCASSLSSYSGNTIYFGEGSWLTVV.